The 21 T cell receptor beta chains below come from one sample, sequenced in a study of blood T cell repertoires in COVID-19. This table comes from immunoSEQ multiplex PCR, and its TCRdb copy is limited to in-frame clones, with some not included. This sample has 140,000 or so clones, with over 80% found just once. The sequenced sample consisted of peripheral blood. The receptors stem from a man in his sixties with active or convalescent COVID-19.

The chain's CDR3 is CASSIGTLYEQYF. CDR3 coding DNA: TGTGCCAGCAGCATCGGGACACTCTACGAGCAGTACTTC. The rearrangement joins TRBV7-9 to TRBJ2-7; a possible D gene is TRBD1 (6 bases). Germline V CDR1 and CDR2: SEHNR, FQNEAQ (reference sequence). This CDR3 region has 13 residues. V lost 5 bases and J lost 3, with 11 bases in between. Based on the CDR3 plus reference TRBV7-9 and TRBJ2-7, the full variable domain is DTGVSQNPRHKITKRGQNVTFRCDPISEHNRLYWYRQTLGQGPEFLTYFQNEAQLEKSRLLSDRFSAERPKGSFSTLEIQRTEQGDSAMYLCASSIGTLYEQYFGPGTRLTVT.

CDR3 nucleotides: TGCGCCAGCAGCCAAGAAAGAGGCGGGACTAGCGGGAGTAGGTACAATGAGCAGTTCTTC. This codes for CASSQERGGTSGSRYNEQFF. This chain links TRBV4-1 with TRBJ2-1; 14 bases line up with TRBD2. The length of the CDR3 is 20 residues. V gave up 0 bases and J gave up 4 bases; unmatched junction bases: 11. The germline V gene has CDR1 MGHRA and CDR2 YSYEKL.

V is TRBV27 and J is TRBJ1-3; unclear D gene. In germline, CDR1 is MNHEY, CDR2 SMNVEV (reference sequence). The CDR3 covers 13 residues. Trimming cost V 3 bases and J 4 bases, with 7 bases left between them. CDR3 coding DNA: TGTGCCAGCAGTTTCAACGAGGGAAACACCATATATTTT. Residues: CASSFNEGNTIYF.

This chain links TRBV28 with TRBJ2-7; tentative D call: TRBD2 (6 bases). V was clipped by 6 bases and J by 2 bases, with 11 bases between them. The CDR3 runs to 13 residues. In germline, CDR1 is MDHEN, CDR2 SYDVKM. The CDR3 region is CASRRGGTYEQYF. CDR3 sequence (DNA): TGTGCCAGCAGGCGGGGCGGGACCTACGAGCAGTACTTC.

A few counts support this clone. This rearrangement joins TRBV19 to TRBJ2-4; D perhaps matches TRBD2 (6 bases). The CDR3 has 17 residues. Germline V gene data show CDR1 as LNHDA and CDR2 as SQIVND (reference sequence). The germline V and J ends were trimmed by 5 bases and 2 bases, with 19 bases remaining between them. This CDR3 is CASSPPLRERSKNIQYF. The CDR3 coding sequence is TGTGCCAGTAGTCCCCCCTTACGGGAGAGGTCCAAAAACATTCAGTACTTC.

The chain employs TRBV20-1 and TRBJ1-1; D is unresolved. V was trimmed by 8 bases and J by 1 base, leaving 8 bases between them. Germline assignment: CDR1 DFQATT and CDR2 SNEGSKA (reference sequence). CDR3 length: 11 residues. CDR3 loop: CSTIRNTEAFF. CDR3 sequence (DNA): TGCAGTACAATAAGGAACACTGAAGCTTTCTTT.

This chain connects TRBV15 to TRBJ1-1; TRBD1 might be the D (5 bases). Germline V gene data show CDR1 as LNHNV and CDR2 as YYDKDF (reference sequence). The CDR3 consists of 14 residues. V was cut by 2 bases and J by 1 base, with 8 bases left in between. The CDR3 nucleotides read TGTGCCACCAGCAGACGACAGACGAACACTGAAGCTTTCTTT. Translating it yields CATSRRQTNTEAFF.

Only one count was recorded for this clone. The chain has TRBV30 and TRBJ2-3; perhaps TRBD1 as D (6 bases). This CDR3 has 14 residues. V dropped 2 bases and J dropped 2 bases, with 11 bases sitting between them. CDR1 is GTSNPN and CDR2 is SVGIG in the germline V gene (reference sequence). The CDR3 reads CAWSPNRVTDTQYF. The CDR3 DNA is TGTGCCTGGAGTCCGAACAGGGTCACAGATACGCAGTATTTT.

This rearrangement joins TRBV7-2 to TRBJ1-2; 7 nucleotides agree with TRBD1. The length of the CDR3 is 14 residues. Germline V gene sequence: CDR1 SGHTA, CDR2 FQGNSA. J was trimmed by 3 bases and V by 3 bases; bases with no gene match: 4. The CDR3, as DNA: TGTGCCAGCAGCTTTAACCAGGGGGACTATGGCTACACCTTC. The encoded protein is CASSFNQGDYGYTF.

The rearrangement links TRBV11-1 to TRBJ1-1; TRBD1 might be the D (5 bases). This CDR3 spans 15 amino acids. V lost 5 bases, J lost 0 bases, and 13 bases lay in between. Germline values: CDR1 SGHAT, CDR2 FQDESV (reference sequence). CDR3 DNA sequence: TGTGCCAGCAGCCCCCCGGGGGTCATGAACACTGAAGCTTTCTTT. Translation gives CASSPPGVMNTEAFF.

This chain connects TRBV6-5 to TRBJ2-7, with TRBD2 matching 9 bases. J lost 3 bases, V lost 5 bases, and 8 bases had no gene match. Germline CDR1 reads MNHEY; CDR2 reads SVGAGI. This CDR3 region has 15 residues. CDR3 protein: CASSTLAGLRYEQYF. The CDR3 nucleotides are TGTGCCAGCAGTACCCTAGCGGGGCTCCGCTACGAGCAGTACTTC.

The J gene is TRBJ2-1, the V gene TRBV5-6, with D uncertain. Germline CDR1 SGHDT, CDR2 YYEEEE. This CDR3 comprises 15 residues. V lost 2 bases, J lost 0 bases, and 9 bases lay in between. DNA of the CDR3: TGTGCCAGCAGCTTTACACAGAGCTCCTACAATGAGCAGTTCTTC. Its protein is CASSFTQSSYNEQFF.

The chain couples TRBV29-1 to TRBJ2-1, with 10 bases that match TRBD1. This CDR3 region has 16 residues. Germline trimming cut 2 bases from V and 3 bases from J; bases unmatched to any gene: 7. Germline V gene data show CDR1 as SQVTM and CDR2 as ANQGSEA. CDR3 sequence reads: CSVERVGTGVYNEQFF. CDR3 nucleotide sequence: TGCAGCGTTGAACGGGTGGGGACAGGGGTCTACAATGAGCAGTTCTTC.

This clone was observed once. Here the CDR3 DNA reads TGTGCCAGCAGCCCGGGTGGGGGACTCTCCTACGAGCAGTACTTC. Translated: CASSPGGGLSYEQYF. V usage is TRBV2 and J usage is TRBJ2-7, with D maybe TRBD2 (6 bases). CDR3 length equals 15 residues. CDR1 SNHLY and CDR2 FYNNEI come from the germline V gene. V lost 6 bases and J 0 bases, leaving 15 bases between the germline ends.

The rearrangement uses TRBV6-2 or TRBV6-3 and TRBJ2-1; TRBD2 agrees at 14 bases. Germline V CDR1 and CDR2: MNHEY, SVGEGT. The J segment lost 6 bases and the V segment lost 6 bases, leaving 10 bases of the junction unmatched. The CDR3 is 17 amino acids. CDR3 in DNA: TGTGCCAGCAGCCTTTACGGGACTAGCGGGAGACGCAATGAGCAGTTCTTC. It is translated as CASSLYGTSGRRNEQFF.

The chain recombines TRBV19 with TRBJ2-1; 9 bases match TRBD2. CDR1 is LNHDA and CDR2 is SQIVND in the germline V gene (reference sequence). The length of the CDR3 is 15 residues. Germline trimming cut 3 bases from V and 4 bases from J; bases unmatched to any gene: 4. CDR3 in amino acids: CASSISSGVYNEQFF. DNA for the CDR3: TGTGCCAGTAGTATCTCTAGCGGGGTTTACAATGAGCAGTTCTTC. The whole variable domain, filled in from reference TRBV19 and TRBJ2-1, reads DGGITQSPKYLFRKEGQNVTLSCEQNLNHDAMYWYRQDPGQGLRLIYYSQIVNDFQKGDIAEGYSVSREKKESFPLTVTSAQKNPTAFYLCASSISSGVYNEQFFGPGTRLTVL.

This chain connects TRBV7-8 to TRBJ2-3; 7 bases fit TRBD2. Trimming took 1 base from V and 3 from J; bases not matched to a gene: 7. The CDR3 loop spans 16 amino acids. Germline assignment: CDR1 SGHVS and CDR2 FQNEAQ. The CDR3 nucleotides read TGTGCCAGCAGCTTAGGGGTGGGAGGGCCTACAGATACGCAGTATTTT. Its protein is CASSLGVGGPTDTQYF.

The V and J genes are TRBV6-2 or TRBV6-3 and TRBJ2-4, with TRBD2 matching over 7 bases. J lost 0 bases, V lost 6 bases, and 5 bases had no gene match. Germline CDR1 is MNHEY and CDR2 is SVGEGT. CDR3 length: 15 amino acids. CDR3: CASSQLALAKNIQYF. CDR3 nucleotides: TGTGCCAGCAGCCAACTAGCGCTAGCCAAAAACATTCAGTACTTC.

The rearrangement uses TRBV28 and TRBJ1-2; weak D call: TRBD1 (5 bases). Germline V gene data show CDR1 as MDHEN and CDR2 as SYDVKM. Trimming removed 5 bases at V and 0 bases at J, with 16 bases between. The CDR3 length is 16 residues. The CDR3 nucleotides read TGTGCCAGCAGTAGGCCTCAGGGAACCGCTAACTATGGCTACACCTTC. It is translated as CASSRPQGTANYGYTF.

V and J are TRBV29-1 and TRBJ1-2, with a tentative D call TRBD1 (6 bases). CDR1 is SQVTM and CDR2 is ANQGSEA in the germline V gene. Trimming left V 3 bases short and J 3 bases short, with 23 bases between. The length of the CDR3 is 17 residues. This chain's CDR3 is CSVEPRGTERRDYGYTF. CDR3 coding DNA: TGCAGCGTTGAGCCCAGGGGAACAGAGAGAAGAGACTATGGCTACACCTTC.

The rearrangement uses TRBV7-8 and TRBJ2-2; D not certain. Germline CDR1 and CDR2: SGHVS and FQNEAQ. With 5 bases removed from V and 0 bases from J, the gap between germline ends came to 13 bases. The CDR3 runs to 16 residues. CDR3 coding DNA: TGTGCCAGCAGCCCCACGCTGGCCACGAACACCGGGGAGCTGTTTTTT. Translating it yields CASSPTLATNTGELFF.